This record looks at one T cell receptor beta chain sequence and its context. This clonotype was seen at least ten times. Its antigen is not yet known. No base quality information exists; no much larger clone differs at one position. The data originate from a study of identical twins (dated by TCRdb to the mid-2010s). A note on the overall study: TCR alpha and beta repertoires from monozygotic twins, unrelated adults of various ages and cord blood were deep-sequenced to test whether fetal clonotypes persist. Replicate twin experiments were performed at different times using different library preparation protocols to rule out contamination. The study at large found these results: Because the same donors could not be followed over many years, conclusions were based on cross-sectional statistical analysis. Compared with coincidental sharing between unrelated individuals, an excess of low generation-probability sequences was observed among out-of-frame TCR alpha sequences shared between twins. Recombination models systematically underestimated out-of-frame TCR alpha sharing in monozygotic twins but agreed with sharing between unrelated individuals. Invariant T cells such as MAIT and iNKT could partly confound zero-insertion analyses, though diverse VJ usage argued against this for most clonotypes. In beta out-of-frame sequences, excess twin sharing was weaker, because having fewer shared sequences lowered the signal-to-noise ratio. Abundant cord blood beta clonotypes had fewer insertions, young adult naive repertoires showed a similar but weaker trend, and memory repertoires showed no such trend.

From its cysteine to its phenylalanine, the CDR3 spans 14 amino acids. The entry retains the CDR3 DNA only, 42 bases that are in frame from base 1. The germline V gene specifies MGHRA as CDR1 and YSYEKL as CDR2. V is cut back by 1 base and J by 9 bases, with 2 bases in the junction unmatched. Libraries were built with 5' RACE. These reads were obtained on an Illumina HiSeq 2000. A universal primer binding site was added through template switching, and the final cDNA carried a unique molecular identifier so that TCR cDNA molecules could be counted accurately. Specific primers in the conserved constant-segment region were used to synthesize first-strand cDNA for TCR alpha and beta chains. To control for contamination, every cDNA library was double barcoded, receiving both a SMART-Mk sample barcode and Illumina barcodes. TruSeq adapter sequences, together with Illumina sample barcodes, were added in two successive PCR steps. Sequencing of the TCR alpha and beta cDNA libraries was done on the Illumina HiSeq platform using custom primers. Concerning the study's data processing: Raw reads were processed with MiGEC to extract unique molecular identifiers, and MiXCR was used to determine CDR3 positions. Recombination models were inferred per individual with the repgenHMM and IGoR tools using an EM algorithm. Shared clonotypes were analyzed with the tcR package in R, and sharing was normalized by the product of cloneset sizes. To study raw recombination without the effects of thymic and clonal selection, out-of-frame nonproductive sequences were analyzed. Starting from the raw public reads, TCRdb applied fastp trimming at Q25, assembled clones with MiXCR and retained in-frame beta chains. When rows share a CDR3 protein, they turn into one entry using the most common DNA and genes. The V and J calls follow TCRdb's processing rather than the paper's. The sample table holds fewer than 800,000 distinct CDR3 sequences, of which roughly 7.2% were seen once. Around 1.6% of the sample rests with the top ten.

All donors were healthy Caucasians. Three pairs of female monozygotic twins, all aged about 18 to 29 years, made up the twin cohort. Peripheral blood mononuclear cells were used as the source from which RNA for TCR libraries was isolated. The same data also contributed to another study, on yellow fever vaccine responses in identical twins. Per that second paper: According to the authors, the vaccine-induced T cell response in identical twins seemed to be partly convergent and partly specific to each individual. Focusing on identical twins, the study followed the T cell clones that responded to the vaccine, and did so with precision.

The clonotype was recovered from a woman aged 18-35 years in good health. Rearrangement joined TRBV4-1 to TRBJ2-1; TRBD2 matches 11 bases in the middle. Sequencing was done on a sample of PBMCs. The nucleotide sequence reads TGCGCCAGCAGCCAAGGACTAGCGGGATTTGAGCAGTTCTTC. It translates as CASSQGLAGFEQFF.